A single sample is the source of the 17 T cell receptor beta chains below, sequenced in a study of blood T cells in healthy people across ages. For the second PCR, which ran for about 7 to 12 cycles, a sample-barcoded 5' primer and a J-beta primer mix were used. TCRdb fed the 5' RACE reads into MiXCR, producing one record per CDR3 protein. The sample has over 1.5 million distinct CDR3 sequences, around half seen once; the top ten hold 2.1%. Source material: blood. The receptors shown here come from a middle-aged woman in good health.

The rearrangement uses TRBV4-2 and TRBJ2-6; 7 nucleotides match TRBD2. Germline V gives CDR1 LGHNA, CDR2 YNFKEQ. V lost 0 bases, J lost 0 bases, and 8 bases stayed unmatched. The CDR3 contains 19 residues. The CDR3, as DNA: TGTGCCAGCAGCCAAGATCTTCTAGCGGCGGACTCTGGGGCCAACGTCCTGACTTTC. Translated: CASSQDLLAADSGANVLTF.

The genes are TRBV15 and TRBJ2-1; D perhaps matches TRBD1 (6 bases). CDR3 size: 14 residues. V gave up 7 bases and J gave up 6 bases, with 16 bases separating them. Germline CDR1 reads LNHNV; CDR2 reads YYDKDF (reference sequence). The CDR3 region has the DNA TGTGCCACCAAGTGGGGACAAGGGGCCAATGAGCAGTTCTTC. The encoded protein is CATKWGQGANEQFF.

The genes are TRBV24-1 and TRBJ2-4; either TRBD1 or TRBD2 may supply D (5 bases each). The DNA end is more similar to TRBJ2-7, so the J call may be wrong. Germline V gives CDR1 KGHDR, CDR2 SFDVKD. The CDR3 spans 15 residues. The chain's CDR3 is CATSDFRDGTYEQYF. The CDR3 nucleotides are TGTGCCACCAGTGATTTCCGGGACGGCACCTACGAGCAGTACTTC.

This clonotype appeared many times. This chain links TRBV27 with TRBJ2-7, with TRBD2 matching 7 bases. The CDR3 runs 14 residues. Germline trimming cut 5 bases from V and 2 bases from J; bases unmatched to any gene: 6. CDR1 is MNHEY and CDR2 is SMNVEV in the germline V gene (reference sequence). The CDR3 bases are TGTGCCAGCAGTCCCGGGACTATCCCCTACGAGCAGTACTTC. As protein: CASSPGTIPYEQYF.

The genes are TRBV6-1 and TRBJ2-1, with 13 bases aligning to TRBD2. V was pared by 6 bases and J by 7 bases, with 12 bases of the junction left unmatched. Germline V gene sequence: CDR1 MNHNS, CDR2 SASEGT. The CDR3 length is 17 residues. This chain's CDR3 is CASRLQPGTSGTNEQFF. CDR3 sequence (DNA): TGTGCCAGCAGACTCCAGCCCGGGACTAGCGGGACAAATGAGCAGTTCTTC.

V gene TRBV6-5 combines with J gene TRBJ1-5; TRBD1 aligns across 8 bases. The CDR3 consists of 15 residues. V trimming: 4 bases; J trimming: 2 bases; junction bases outside the gene matches: 4. The germline CDR1 and CDR2 sequences are MNHEY and SVGAGI. CDR3 protein: CASSFQGAGNQPQHF. The CDR3 DNA sequence: TGTGCCAGCAGTTTCCAGGGGGCTGGCAATCAGCCCCAGCATTTT.

This chain uses TRBV24-1 with TRBJ2-1; unclear D gene. The CDR3 extends over 14 amino acids. V was pared by 5 bases and J by 4 bases, with 11 bases between. Germline CDR1 and CDR2: KGHDR and SFDVKD. This chain's CDR3 is CATSGFDAYNEQFF. In DNA form, the CDR3 reads TGTGCCACCAGTGGCTTTGATGCTTACAATGAGCAGTTCTTC.

This clonotype was counted a few times. The chain combines TRBV5-1 with TRBJ2-5; no reliable D call. The CDR3 contains 14 residues. CDR1 and CDR2 (germline): SGHRS, YFSETQ. V was shortened by 0 bases and J by 7 bases, with 13 bases between the two germline ends. Here the CDR3 reads CASSLDFGSGTQYF. The CDR3 DNA follows: TGCGCCAGCAGCTTGGATTTCGGCTCCGGGACCCAGTACTTC.

The chain combines TRBV6-1 with TRBJ2-7; 8 nucleotides line up with TRBD2. CDR3 size: 14 residues. Germline V gene lookup returns CDR1 MNHNS and CDR2 SASEGT. V shed 6 bases and J 2 bases; nucleotides not matched to a gene: 6. CDR3 residues: CASSPGGAPYEQYF. The CDR3 DNA reads as TGTGCCAGCAGCCCGGGGGGGGCACCCTACGAGCAGTACTTC.

This clonotype was picked up a small number of times. This chain joins TRBV4-1 and TRBJ2-3; possible D gene TRBD2, 6 bases. V was trimmed by 0 bases and J by 0 bases, leaving 10 bases between them. The CDR3 extends over 16 amino acids. In germline, CDR1 is MGHRA, CDR2 YSYEKL. The DNA of the CDR3 is TGCGCCAGCAGCCAAGAGGGACTTACTAGCACAGATACGCAGTATTTT. Its protein is CASSQEGLTSTDTQYF.

The chain combines TRBV3-1 with TRBJ2-3, with 7 positions matching TRBD2. The CDR3 is 14 residues long. Per the germline V gene, CDR1 is LGHDT and CDR2 is YNNKEL (reference sequence). The ends lost 6 bases at V and 3 bases at J; junction bases unmatched: 6. CDR3 nucleotide sequence: TGTGCCAGCAGAAGGACTAGAACGACAGATACGCAGTATTTT. Translating gives CASRRTRTTDTQYF.

This clonotype was seen more than once but under ten times. This chain uses TRBV4-3 with TRBJ1-4; D may be TRBD1 (6 bases). CDR1 LGHNA and CDR2 YSLEER come from the germline V gene. Trimming removed 3 bases at V and 6 bases at J, with 17 bases between. This CDR3 comprises 16 residues. In nucleotides, the CDR3 is TGCGCCAGCAGCCAGTTCCCCCGGGCAGGGGATGAAAAACTGTTTTTT. Its translation is CASSQFPRAGDEKLFF.

CDR3 sequence reads: CATSDLVEPSDTQYF. Here the CDR3 DNA reads TGTGCCACCAGTGATTTAGTGGAGCCATCAGATACGCAGTATTTT. The J gene is TRBJ2-3, the V gene TRBV24-1; D is uncertain. The CDR3 loop spans 15 amino acids. Per the germline V gene, CDR1 is KGHDR and CDR2 is SFDVKD. The V gene lost 1 base and the J gene lost 4 bases, with 11 bases spanning the gap.

The V and J genes are TRBV9 and TRBJ1-5; D uncertain. The ends were cut back, 4 bases at V and 4 bases at J, with 15 bases in the middle. The CDR3 is 15 residues long. From germline, CDR1 is SGDLS and CDR2 YYNGEE. The CDR3 sequence is CASSTGPGGNQPQHF. The CDR3 nucleotides read TGTGCCAGCAGCACCGGGCCCGGAGGAAATCAGCCCCAGCATTTT.

The rearrangement uses TRBV29-1 and TRBJ1-1; D call uncertain. V gave up 7 bases and J gave up 10 bases, with 13 bases separating them. The CDR3 contains 10 residues. The germline V gene encodes CDR1 SQVTM and CDR2 ANQGSEA. The CDR3 DNA reads TGCAGCGCCGGGCCCTTGGGAGCTTTCTTT. It specifies CSAGPLGAFF.

The V and J genes are TRBV6-2 or TRBV6-3 and TRBJ1-2; D not certain. The V gene lost 6 bases and the J gene lost 5 bases, with 19 bases spanning the gap. The germline V gene has CDR1 MNHEY and CDR2 SVGEGT. The CDR3 sequence is 15 residues long. The CDR3: CASSPEEGRSYGYTF. The CDR3, as DNA: TGTGCCAGCAGCCCTGAAGAAGGGAGGTCTTATGGCTACACCTTC.

In this sample, this clonotype turned up a few times. The gene calls are TRBV7-3 and TRBJ2-1; no clear D gene. The CDR3 has 14 amino acids. V lost 1 base and J 5 bases, leaving 9 bases between the germline ends. Germline lookup yields CDR1 SGHTA and CDR2 FQGTGA. The CDR3 DNA is TGTGCCAGCAGCTTAATTTCGGAGCACAATGAGCAGTTCTTC. Its protein product is CASSLISEHNEQFF.